This entry lists 22 T cell receptor beta chains sequenced from one sample in a study of regulatory T cells in long-lasting Graves disease (dated by TCRdb to the early 2020s). This specimen's time point label, per the study, means: newly diagnosed GD, antithyroid drugs for less than 3 months. RNA was extracted from PBMCs in TRIzol for both TCR sequencing and RNA sequencing. Library generation was performed with multiplex PCR. Sequenced using an Illumina HiSeq 4000. TCR beta libraries were built with iRepertoire HTBI primers and Arm-PCR amplification of CDR3 regions. In TCRdb, the public reads were trimmed at Q25 with fastp and aligned with MiXCR, with productive beta chains retained. Each entry merges the rows of one CDR3 protein and shows their most common DNA and genes. This sample holds approximately 560,000 distinct CDR3 sequences; approximately 16% were observed only once. 9.5% to 15% of the sample is in the top ten clones.

Another study also made use of these data, one on T cells in Graves' hyperthyroidism and ophthalmopathy.

This sample comprised peripheral blood mononuclear cells (PBMCs), obtained at new diagnosis, from a patient treated with antithyroid drugs. The source of these receptors is a young man with Graves disease. Donor details come from another sample of the same person, matched by shared clones.

The V call is TRBV7-6, the J call TRBJ2-4; D perhaps matches TRBD2 (5 bases). The CDR3 consists of 17 residues. Germline V gene lookup returns CDR1 SGHVS and CDR2 FNYEAQ. V dropped 5 bases and J dropped 0 bases, with 17 bases sitting between them. The CDR3 DNA reads TGTGCCAGCAGCCCCCCATGGATCGGGGAAGCCAAAAACATTCAGTACTTC. Amino acids: CASSPPWIGEAKNIQYF.

This clonotype came up a few times. V and J are TRBV7-8 and TRBJ2-2; TRBD1 might be the D (6 bases). Germline V gene lookup returns CDR1 SGHVS and CDR2 FQNEAQ. The V and J ends lost 6 bases and 2 bases respectively, with 7 bases between them. CDR3 length: 13 residues. The CDR3 DNA follows: TGTGCCAGCAGTGGGACAAACACCGGGGAGCTGTTTTTT. This encodes CASSGTNTGELFF. Full variable domain (missing parts from reference TRBV7-8 and TRBJ2-2): GAGVSQSPRYKVAKRGQDVALRCDPISGHVSLFWYQQALGQGPEFLTYFQNEAQLDKSGLPSDRFFAERPEGSVSTLKIQRTQQEDSAVYLCASSGTNTGELFFGEGSRLTVL.

Of note for this clonotype: The junction and the germline gene differ at one end; a read error may be behind it. The chain links TRBV3-1 to TRBJ2-1; 7 bases agree with TRBD1. The CDR3 sequence is 14 residues long. Germline loops: CDR1 LGHDT, CDR2 YNNKEL (reference sequence). CDR3 in DNA: TGTGCCAGCAACCAACACGAAGGGGGCGGAGAGCAGTTCTTC. Amino acid sequence: CASNQHEGGGEQFF.

The V and J genes are TRBV20-1 and TRBJ1-5; D is uncertain. The CDR3 is 13 residues long. Germline V gives CDR1 DFQATT, CDR2 SNEGSKA (reference sequence). The germline V and J ends were trimmed by 4 bases and 0 bases, with 7 bases remaining between them. In DNA, the CDR3 is TGCAGTGCTATTGATCATAGCAATCAGCCCCAGCATTTT. The encoded protein is CSAIDHSNQPQHF.

A few counts support this clonotype. The chain employs TRBV30 and TRBJ2-7; no firm D call. Trimming took 7 bases from V and 0 from J, leaving 10 bases between them. Germline V gene lookup returns CDR1 GTSNPN and CDR2 SVGIG (reference sequence). CDR3 size: 12 residues. The CDR3 loop is CASGRSSYEQYF. The CDR3 DNA follows: TGTGCCTCCGGACGGAGCTCCTACGAGCAGTACTTC.

This clonotype was seen ten or more times. This chain joins TRBV11-1 and TRBJ2-2; 10 bases are shared with TRBD2. This CDR3 region has 20 residues. V lost 5 bases and J lost 3; bases outside the gene matches: 18. Germline V lookup: CDR1 SGHAT, CDR2 FQDESV (reference sequence). The CDR3 loop is CASSQRGLAVHIRDTGELFF. The CDR3 DNA sequence: TGTGCCAGCAGCCAACGTGGACTAGCGGTTCATATTAGGGACACCGGGGAGCTGTTTTTT. Full variable domain (remainder filled in from reference TRBV11-1 and TRBJ2-2): EAEVAQSPRYKITEKSQAVAFWCDPISGHATLYWYRQILGQGPELLVQFQDESVVDDSQLPKDRFSAERLKGVDSTLKIQPAELGDSAMYLCASSQRGLAVHIRDTGELFFGEGSRLTVL.

In its sample, this clonotype was seen many times. The rearrangement links TRBV2 to TRBJ1-1; 9 bases line up with TRBD1. From germline, CDR1 is SNHLY and CDR2 FYNNEI. The CDR3 consists of 15 residues. The trim removed 5 bases at V and 0 bases at J, leaving 4 bases unmatched. The CDR3 DNA reads TGTGCCAGCAGTAAGGACAGGGGAGTGAACACTGAAGCTTTCTTT. It specifies CASSKDRGVNTEAFF.

This clonotype was picked up many times. V is TRBV20-1 and J is TRBJ2-3, with 8 bases lining up with TRBD2. V gave up 6 bases and J gave up 0 bases; unmatched junction bases: 11. This CDR3 has 16 amino acids. Germline CDR1 reads DFQATT; CDR2 reads SNEGSKA (reference sequence). In DNA form, the CDR3 reads TGCAGTGCCCCCCGAGGGGCTAGCGGGAGCACAGATACGCAGTATTTT. Its translation: CSAPRGASGSTDTQYF.

This clonotype was found many times. CDR3 DNA sequence: TGTGCTAGTGGTATCGGACAGCCTTATAGCAATCAGCCCCAGCATTTT. Encoded protein: CASGIGQPYSNQPQHF. V and J are TRBV12-5 and TRBJ1-5; weak D call: TRBD1 (6 bases). The CDR3 has 16 residues. Germline V lookup: CDR1 LGHNT, CDR2 FRNRAP. Deletions cut 5 bases from V and 0 bases from J, with 14 bases between.

This clonotype was detected a few times. The gene calls are TRBV7-8 and TRBJ1-5, with D perhaps matching TRBD1 (6 bases). Germline CDR1 SGHVS, CDR2 FQNEAQ. Trimming removed 1 base at V and 1 base at J, with 14 bases between. This CDR3 is built from 17 residues. The CDR3 here is CASSLGRWGASNQPQHF. In nucleotides, the CDR3 is TGTGCCAGCAGCTTAGGGCGCTGGGGGGCCAGCAATCAGCCCCAGCATTTT.

The V and J genes are TRBV13 and TRBJ1-3; D might be TRBD1 (5 bases). The germline CDR1 and CDR2 sequences are PRHDT and FYEKMQ (reference sequence). The V end was cut by 8 bases, the J end by 0 bases, with 11 bases between. The CDR3 is 14 residues long. The CDR3 DNA reads as TGTGCCAGCGGGACGTATTCCTCTGGAAACACCATATATTTT. It codes for CASGTYSSGNTIYF.

This clonotype occurred a few times. This chain uses TRBV20-1 with TRBJ2-3; D is possibly TRBD2 (5 bases). This CDR3 region has 13 residues. The V gene lost 4 bases and the J gene lost 9 bases, with 17 bases spanning the gap. Germline V CDR1 and CDR2: DFQATT, SNEGSKA (reference sequence). CDR3 sequence reads: CSANTLEAGTQYF. For the CDR3, the DNA is TGCAGTGCTAACACCCTGGAGGCAGGAACGCAGTATTTT.

In its sample, this clonotype was seen a few times. This chain uses TRBV7-9 with TRBJ2-7, with D uncertain. The V gene's germline CDR1 is SEHNR and CDR2 FQNEAQ (reference sequence). CDR3 length: 12 residues. V lost 5 bases and J 7 bases, leaving 12 bases between the germline ends. The CDR3 protein is CASSPASREQYF. The CDR3 nucleotides are TGTGCCAGCAGCCCAGCTTCTAGGGAGCAGTACTTC.

This clonotype was counted ten times or more. The V and J genes are TRBV30 and TRBJ2-7, with 8 nucleotides matching TRBD1. This CDR3 spans 13 amino acids. The trim removed 0 bases at V and 3 bases at J, leaving 1 base unmatched. Germline CDR1 and CDR2: GTSNPN and SVGIG (reference sequence). CDR3 sequence: CAWSVTGGYEQYF. The CDR3 coding sequence is TGTGCCTGGAGTGTAACAGGGGGCTACGAGCAGTACTTC.

The chain has TRBV7-6 and TRBJ1-1; possibly TRBD1 for D (6 bases). Germline V CDR1 and CDR2: SGHVS, FNYEAQ. V lost 5 bases to trimming and J lost 0 bases, with 16 bases between them. The CDR3 consists of 16 residues. CDR3 sequence (DNA): TGTGCCAGCAGCCCCACATCCGGGGGCATGAACACTGAAGCTTTCTTT. It is translated as CASSPTSGGMNTEAFF.

About this clonotype: It may be a read error: a sequence one base away is much more abundant. The V and J genes are TRBV5-1 and TRBJ2-1; the match to TRBD1 covers 8 bases. The length of the CDR3 is 15 residues. Trimming cost V 1 base and J 4 bases; bases outside gene matches: 4. From germline, CDR1 is SGHRS and CDR2 YFSETQ. Written as DNA, the CDR3 is TGCGCCAGCAGCTTGCAGGGGGCGACTTACAATGAGCAGTTCTTC. As protein: CASSLQGATYNEQFF.

This clonotype was seen ten or more times. The chain is built from TRBV11-2 and TRBJ2-1; perhaps TRBD2 as D (5 bases). The germline gives CDR1 SGHAT, CDR2 FQNNGV. The CDR3 has 15 amino acids. With 5 bases removed from V and 5 bases from J, the gap between germline ends came to 16 bases. CDR3 amino acids: CASSPMTIGDNEQFF. CDR3 in DNA: TGTGCCAGCAGCCCCATGACTATCGGAGACAATGAGCAGTTCTTC.

This clonotype came up many times. The CDR3 protein is CASSVAWTSAEQYF. CDR3 DNA: TGTGCCAGCAGCGTAGCTTGGACTAGCGCTGAGCAGTACTTC. The J gene is TRBJ2-7, the V gene TRBV9, with 9 nucleotides matching TRBD2. This CDR3 contains 14 residues. Germline V gene data show CDR1 as SGDLS and CDR2 as YYNGEE. V lost 0 bases to trimming and J lost 7 bases; unmatched junction nucleotides: 5.

This clonotype was observed a few times. The chain uses TRBV6-1 and TRBJ2-2; 9 bases align to TRBD1. CDR3 length: 15 residues. J gave up 7 bases and V 7 bases, and 10 bases lay outside the gene matches. CDR1 and CDR2 from the germline V gene are MNHNS and SASEGT. CDR3 amino acids: CASNPGQGWSGELFF. CDR3 nucleotides: TGTGCCAGCAATCCGGGACAGGGATGGAGCGGGGAGCTGTTTTTT.

The table lists this clonotype with many counts. The V call is TRBV20-1, the J call TRBJ2-3, with a tentative D call TRBD2 (6 bases). Trimming shortened V by 3 bases and J by 5 bases, and 18 bases separated the two germline ends. Germline lookup yields CDR1 DFQATT and CDR2 SNEGSKA (reference sequence). The CDR3 sequence is 15 residues long. This chain's CDR3 is CSARGSYGRGDTQYF. CDR3 in DNA: TGCAGTGCTAGGGGTAGCTACGGGCGGGGAGATACGCAGTATTTT.

This clonotype was detected a few times. The chain has TRBV19 and TRBJ2-7, with D perhaps matching TRBD1 or TRBD2 (5 bases each). The CDR3 totals 15 residues. V was clipped by 7 bases and J by 2 bases, with 18 bases between them. From germline, CDR1 is LNHDA and CDR2 SQIVND (reference sequence). CDR3: CASMETGTQTYEQYF. For the CDR3, the DNA is TGTGCCAGTATGGAGACCGGGACCCAGACCTACGAGCAGTACTTC.

The chain has TRBV7-3 and TRBJ1-1, with D hard to call. Germline V CDR1 and CDR2: SGHTA, FQGTGA. V shed 1 base and J shed 5 bases, with 8 bases lying between them. This CDR3 is 13 amino acids long. CDR3 nucleotides: TGTGCCAGCAGCTTAAAGGAATATACTGAAGCTTTCTTT. It codes for CASSLKEYTEAFF.